This T cell receptor beta chain stems from a study of T cell repertoires in cytomegalovirus infection. Overall study context: In public TCR beta signatures, there were indications of both CMV infection and matching HLA type.

This clonotype came up many times. The antigen is unknown. Findings and limits, study-wide: What dominated the ex vivo response were HLA-C-restricted CMV-specific TCR beta clonotypes. Adding up the frequency of public TCR beta families identified people who carried CMV plus the relevant HLA.

Germline V gene lookup returns CDR1 SGHTA and CDR2 FQGNSA. CDR3 length equals 16 residues. J lost 7 bases, V lost 5 bases, and 13 bases had no gene match. TCRdb reanalysed the reads using MiXCR and keeps one entry per CDR3 protein. The sample lists about 250,000 distinct CDR3 sequences; 6.5% were seen once. The rearrangement links TRBV7-2 to TRBJ2-2, with 7 bases fitting TRBD1. The receptor's source is a human donor in good health (CMV status not recorded). Some clones in this sample may be carry-over from other donors' samples. Material: PBMCs. CDR3 DNA: TGTGCCAGCAGCGAAAGGGGGCTAGGGGTCATCGGGGAGCTGTTTTTT. It translates to CASSERGLGVIGELFF.